This T cell receptor beta chain derives from a study of cytomegalovirus exposure and HLA in healthy donors. Study-wide findings and caveats: For cytomegalovirus status, the classifier reportedly gave diagnoses with high specificity and sensitivity. Based on reports, TCR beta sequences accurately predicted HLA-A and HLA-B alleles for most subjects. A later analysis appeared to link common viral pathogens to several of the most significant clusters.

CDR1 and CDR2 from the germline V gene are MRHNA and SNTAGT. The CDR3 has 19 residues. The V segment lost 0 bases and the J segment 0 bases; nucleotides outside the gene matches: 9. Donors were ostensibly healthy at sampling, although undocumented immune exposures were probable. About this clone itself: Its specificity is unknown.

The primer mix had 60 Vbeta and 13 Jbeta primers. Profiling relied on immunoSEQ multiplex PCR, and the TCRdb table lists in-frame clones only, not all of them. Of about 100,000 clones in the sample, roughly 72% were seen once. Material for sequencing was PBMCs. V is TRBV6-4 and J is TRBJ1-3; 9 bases are shared with TRBD1. The receptor was derived from a young man in good health and CMV-seronegative. Here the CDR3 DNA reads TGTGCCAGCAGTGACTCCTCGACAGGGGGATACCTCTCTGGAAACACCATATATTTT. Residues: CASSDSSTGGYLSGNTIYF.